Sequencing of this TCR beta chain was carried out in a study of blood T cell repertoires in COVID-19. The germline V gene encodes CDR1 SGHRS and CDR2 YFSETQ. The junction had 7 bases not matched to a gene; V was cut back by 0 bases and J by 5 bases. The CDR3 totals 15 residues. Under the authors' procedure: Estimates of nucleated cell counts were drawn from the amplification of reference gene primers. Produced via immunoSEQ multiplex PCR; TCRdb's table is partial and in-frame only. D and trimming come from the DNA, and the V and J calls and clone size come from that table. There are some 25,000 clones in the sample; roughly 94% occur only once, and 30% to 40% lies in the top ten.

The receptor was isolated from a man aged 65-85 years with active COVID-19. Material: peripheral blood. This chain uses TRBV5-1 with TRBJ1-1; 7 positions agree with TRBD1. CDR3 coding DNA: TGCGCCAGCAGCTTGGGGGACAGTAGGAGTACTGAAGCTTTCTTT. Residues: CASSLGDSRSTEAFF.